This T cell receptor (beta chain) was observed in a study of T-cell memory formation after mild COVID-19. The CDR3 extends over 18 amino acids. CDR1 and CDR2 (germline): DFQATT, SNEGSKA (reference sequence). The V and J ends lost 0 bases and 0 bases, in that order; junction bases with no gene match: 9. The authors produced TCR alpha and TCR beta cDNA libraries with sample barcodes and UMIs by 5'RACE using constant-segment primers. Each CDR3 protein gets one entry after TCRdb re-called the 5' RACE reads with MiXCR. The data contain around 370,000 distinct CDR3 sequences, 20% to 25% of them seen just once; the ten biggest clones take up 12%.

Sequenced sample: PBMCs or a T cell subset sorted from them (not recorded which). The sequence was obtained from an adult woman who had mild COVID-19 (a few samples of this study predate the infection). Cell type and time point are not known. V is TRBV20-1 and J is TRBJ2-1, with 9 bases that match TRBD2. CDR3: CSARDSSGGRSSYNEQFF. The CDR3 DNA reads TGCAGTGCTAGAGATAGTAGCGGGGGCCGAAGCTCCTACAATGAGCAGTTCTTC.